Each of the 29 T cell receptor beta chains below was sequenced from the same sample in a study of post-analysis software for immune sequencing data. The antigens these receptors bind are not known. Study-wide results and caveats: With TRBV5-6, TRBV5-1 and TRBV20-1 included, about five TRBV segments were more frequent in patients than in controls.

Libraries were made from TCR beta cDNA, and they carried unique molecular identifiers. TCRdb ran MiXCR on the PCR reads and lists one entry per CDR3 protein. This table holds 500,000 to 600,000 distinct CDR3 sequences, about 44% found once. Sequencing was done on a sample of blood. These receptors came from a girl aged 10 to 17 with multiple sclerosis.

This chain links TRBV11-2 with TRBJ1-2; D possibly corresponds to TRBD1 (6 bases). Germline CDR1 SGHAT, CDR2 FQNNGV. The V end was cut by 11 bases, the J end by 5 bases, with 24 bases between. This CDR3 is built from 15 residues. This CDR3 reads CAGTLDLRGGYGYTF. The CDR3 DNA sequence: TGTGCCGGCACTTTAGATCTAAGAGGGGGGTATGGCTACACCTTC.

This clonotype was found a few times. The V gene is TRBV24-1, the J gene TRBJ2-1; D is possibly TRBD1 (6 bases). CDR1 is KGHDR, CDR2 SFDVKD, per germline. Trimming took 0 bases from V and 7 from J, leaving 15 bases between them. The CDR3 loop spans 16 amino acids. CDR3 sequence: CATSDLTGRGWNEQFF. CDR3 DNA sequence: TGTGCCACCAGTGATTTGACAGGGCGAGGATGGAATGAGCAGTTCTTC.

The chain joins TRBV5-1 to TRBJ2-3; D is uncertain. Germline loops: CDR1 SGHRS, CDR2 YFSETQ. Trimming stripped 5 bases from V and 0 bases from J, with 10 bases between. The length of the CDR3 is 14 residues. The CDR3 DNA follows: TGCGCCAGCAGGAAGGCTCTAAGCACAGATACGCAGTATTTT. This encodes CASRKALSTDTQYF.

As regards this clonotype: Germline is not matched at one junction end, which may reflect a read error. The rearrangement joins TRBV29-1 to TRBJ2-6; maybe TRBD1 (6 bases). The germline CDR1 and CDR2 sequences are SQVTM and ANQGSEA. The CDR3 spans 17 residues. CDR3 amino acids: CSAVLRGRASGANVRTF. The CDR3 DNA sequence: TGCAGCGCCGTCTTGAGGGGGAGAGCCTCTGGGGCCAACGTCCGGACTTTC.

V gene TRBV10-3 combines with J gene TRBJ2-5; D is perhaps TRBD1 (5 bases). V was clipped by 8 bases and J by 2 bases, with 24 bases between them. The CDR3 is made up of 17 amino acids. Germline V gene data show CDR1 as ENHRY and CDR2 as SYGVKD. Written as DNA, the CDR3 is TGTGCCATCGGCGACTTTGGCCCGACAGCTGAACAAGAGACCCAGTACTTC. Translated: CAIGDFGPTAEQETQYF.

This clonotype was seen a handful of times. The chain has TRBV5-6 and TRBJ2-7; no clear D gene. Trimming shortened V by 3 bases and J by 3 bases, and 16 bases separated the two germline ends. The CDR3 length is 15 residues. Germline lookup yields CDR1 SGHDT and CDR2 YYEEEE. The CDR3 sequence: CASSWSPGSHYEQYF. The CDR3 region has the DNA TGTGCCAGCAGCTGGTCCCCAGGTTCCCACTACGAGCAGTACTTC.

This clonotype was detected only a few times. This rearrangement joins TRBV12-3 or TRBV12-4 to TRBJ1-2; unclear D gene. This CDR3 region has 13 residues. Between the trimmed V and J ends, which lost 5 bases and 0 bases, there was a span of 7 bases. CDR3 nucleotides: TGTGCCAGCAGTATCGGCCCTAACTATGGCTACACCTTC. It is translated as CASSIGPNYGYTF.

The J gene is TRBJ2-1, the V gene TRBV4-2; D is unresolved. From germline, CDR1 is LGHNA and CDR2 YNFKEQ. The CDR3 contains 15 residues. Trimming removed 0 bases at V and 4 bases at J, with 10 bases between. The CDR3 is CASSQDLTGYNEQFF. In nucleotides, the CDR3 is TGTGCCAGCAGCCAAGATCTTACGGGTTACAATGAGCAGTTCTTC.

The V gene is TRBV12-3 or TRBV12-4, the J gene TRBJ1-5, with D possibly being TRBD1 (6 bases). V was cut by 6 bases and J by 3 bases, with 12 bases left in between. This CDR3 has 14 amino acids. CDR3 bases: TGTGCCAGCAGGTCGACAGGTAACAATCAGCCCCAGCATTTT. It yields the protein CASRSTGNNQPQHF.

The CDR3 loop is CASSQDMARDSYEQYF. The CDR3 DNA reads TGTGCCAGCAGCCAAGATATGGCTAGGGACTCCTACGAGCAGTACTTC. The V gene is TRBV4-2, the J gene TRBJ2-7; unclear D gene. Germline values: CDR1 LGHNA, CDR2 YNFKEQ. CDR3 size: 16 residues. V was cut by 0 bases and J by 0 bases, with 12 bases left in between.

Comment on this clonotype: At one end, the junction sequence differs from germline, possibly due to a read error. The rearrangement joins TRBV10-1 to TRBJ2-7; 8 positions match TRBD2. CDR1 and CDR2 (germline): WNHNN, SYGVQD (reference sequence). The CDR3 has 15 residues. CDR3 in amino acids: CASSESGAGAHEQYF. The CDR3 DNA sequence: TGCGCCAGCAGCGAGTCTGGAGCGGGAGCGCACGAGCAGTACTTC.

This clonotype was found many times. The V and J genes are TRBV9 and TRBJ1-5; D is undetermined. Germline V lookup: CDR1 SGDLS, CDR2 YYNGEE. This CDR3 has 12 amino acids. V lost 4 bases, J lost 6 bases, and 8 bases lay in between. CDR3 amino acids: CASSPSGQPQHF. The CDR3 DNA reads TGTGCCAGCAGCCCCAGTGGTCAGCCCCAGCATTTT.

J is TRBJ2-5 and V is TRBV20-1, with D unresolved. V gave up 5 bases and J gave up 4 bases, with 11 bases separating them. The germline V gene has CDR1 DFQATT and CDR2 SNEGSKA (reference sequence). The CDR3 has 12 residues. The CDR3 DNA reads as TGCAGTGCTCACCCATTTACAGAGACCCAGTACTTC. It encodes CSAHPFTETQYF.

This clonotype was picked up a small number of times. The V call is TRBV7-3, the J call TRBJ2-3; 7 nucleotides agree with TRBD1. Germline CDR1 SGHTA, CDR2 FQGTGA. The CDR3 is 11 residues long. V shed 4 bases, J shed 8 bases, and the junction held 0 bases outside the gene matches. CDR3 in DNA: TGTGCCAGCAGCTCAGGGGGTACGCAGTATTTT. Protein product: CASSSGGTQYF.

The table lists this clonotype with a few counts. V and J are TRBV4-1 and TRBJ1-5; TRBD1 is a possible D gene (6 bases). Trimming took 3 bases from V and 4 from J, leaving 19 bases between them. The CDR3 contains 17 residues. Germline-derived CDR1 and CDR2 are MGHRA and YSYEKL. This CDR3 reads CASSHYAPGAANQPQHF. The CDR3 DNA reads TGCGCCAGCAGCCATTATGCACCAGGGGCGGCGAATCAGCCCCAGCATTTT.

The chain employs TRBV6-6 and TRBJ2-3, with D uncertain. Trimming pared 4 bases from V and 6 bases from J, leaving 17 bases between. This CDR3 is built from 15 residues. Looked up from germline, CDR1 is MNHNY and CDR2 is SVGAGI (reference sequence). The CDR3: CASSSLSGLGDTQYF. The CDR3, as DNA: TGTGCCAGCAGTTCCCTCTCGGGCTTAGGGGATACGCAGTATTTT.

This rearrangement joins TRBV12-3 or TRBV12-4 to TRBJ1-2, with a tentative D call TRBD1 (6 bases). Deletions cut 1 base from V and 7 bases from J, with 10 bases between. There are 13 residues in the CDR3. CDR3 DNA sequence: TGTGCCAGCAGTTTAGGCAGGGGTGTTGGCTACACCTTC. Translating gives CASSLGRGVGYTF.

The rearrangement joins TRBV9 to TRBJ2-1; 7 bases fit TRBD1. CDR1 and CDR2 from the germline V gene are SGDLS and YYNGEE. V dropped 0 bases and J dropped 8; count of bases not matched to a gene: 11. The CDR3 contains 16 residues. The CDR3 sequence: CASSVEGAPLRDEQFF. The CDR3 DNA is TGTGCCAGCAGCGTAGAGGGGGCCCCATTGAGGGATGAGCAGTTCTTC.

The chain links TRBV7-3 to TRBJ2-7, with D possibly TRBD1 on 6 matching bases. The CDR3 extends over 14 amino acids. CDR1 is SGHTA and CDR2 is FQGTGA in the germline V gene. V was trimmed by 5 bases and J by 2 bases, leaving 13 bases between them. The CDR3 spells CASSPVKGAYEQYF. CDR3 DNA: TGTGCCAGCAGCCCCGTGAAGGGGGCCTACGAGCAGTACTTC. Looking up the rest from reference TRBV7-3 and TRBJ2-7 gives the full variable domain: GAGVSQTPSNKVTEKGKYVELRCDPISGHTALYWYRQSLGQGPEFLIYFQGTGAADDSGLPNDRFFAVRPEGSVSTLKIQRTERGDSAVYLCASSPVKGAYEQYFGPGTRLTVT.

The CDR3 protein is CSVEARTVNYGYTF. For the CDR3, the DNA is TGCAGCGTTGAAGCCAGAACTGTTAACTATGGCTACACCTTC. The genes are TRBV29-1 and TRBJ1-2; D is unresolved. V was clipped by 1 base and J by 1 base, with 10 bases between them. Germline assignment: CDR1 SQVTM and CDR2 ANQGSEA. This CDR3 region has 14 residues.

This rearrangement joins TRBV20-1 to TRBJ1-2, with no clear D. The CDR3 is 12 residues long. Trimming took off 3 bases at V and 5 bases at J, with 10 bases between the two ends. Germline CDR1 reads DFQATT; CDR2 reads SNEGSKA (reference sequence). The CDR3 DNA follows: TGCAGTGCTAGGCCGGACTTTTATGGCTACACCTTC. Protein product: CSARPDFYGYTF.

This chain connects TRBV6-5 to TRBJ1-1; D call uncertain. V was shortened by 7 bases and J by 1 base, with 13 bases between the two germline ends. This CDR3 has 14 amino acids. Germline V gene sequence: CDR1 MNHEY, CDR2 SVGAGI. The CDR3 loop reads CASMGFAPNTEAFF. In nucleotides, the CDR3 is TGTGCCAGCATGGGTTTTGCCCCGAACACTGAAGCTTTCTTT.

The CDR3 nucleotides read TGCAGTGCTAGGACCCTCTGGGAGGGGCAGGGCTATGGCTACACCTTC. The encoded protein is CSARTLWEGQGYGYTF. V and J are TRBV20-1 and TRBJ1-2; perhaps TRBD1 as D (5 bases). CDR3 length equals 16 residues. Trimming took off 3 bases at V and 4 bases at J, with 21 bases between the two ends. The germline V gene has CDR1 DFQATT and CDR2 SNEGSKA (reference sequence).

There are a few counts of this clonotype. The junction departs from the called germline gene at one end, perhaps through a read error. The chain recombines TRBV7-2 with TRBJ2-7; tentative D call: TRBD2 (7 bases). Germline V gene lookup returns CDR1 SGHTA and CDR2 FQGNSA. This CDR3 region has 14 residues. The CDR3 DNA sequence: TGTGCCAGCAGTTTAGGGGGGGGCTTCTACGAGCAGTACTTC. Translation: CASSLGGGFYEQYF.

This CDR3 is CASSAADWPYEQYF. The CDR3 region has the DNA TGTGCCAGCAGCGCGGCAGACTGGCCCTACGAGCAGTACTTC. The chain is built from TRBV9 and TRBJ2-7; no firm D call. The V gene's germline CDR1 is SGDLS and CDR2 YYNGEE. Trimming shortened V by 3 bases and J by 2 bases, and 12 bases separated the two germline ends. This CDR3 region has 14 residues.

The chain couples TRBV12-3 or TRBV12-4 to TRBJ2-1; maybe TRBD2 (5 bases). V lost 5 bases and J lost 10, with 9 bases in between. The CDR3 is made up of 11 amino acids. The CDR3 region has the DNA TGTGCCAGCAGTCCGTCGGGGGAGCAGTTCTTC. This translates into CASSPSGEQFF.

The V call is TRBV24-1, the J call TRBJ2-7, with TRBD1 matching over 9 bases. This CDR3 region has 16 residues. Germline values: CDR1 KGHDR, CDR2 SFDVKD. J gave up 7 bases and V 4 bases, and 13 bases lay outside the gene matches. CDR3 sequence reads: CATSDPGTGSDNEQYF. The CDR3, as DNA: TGTGCCACCAGTGACCCCGGGACAGGGAGTGACAATGAGCAGTACTTC.

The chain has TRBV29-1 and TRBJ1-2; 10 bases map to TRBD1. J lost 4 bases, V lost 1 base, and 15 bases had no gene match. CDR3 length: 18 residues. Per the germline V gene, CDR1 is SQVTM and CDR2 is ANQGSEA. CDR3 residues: CSVEATGTGDLYTYGYTF. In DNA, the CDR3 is TGCAGCGTTGAAGCTACCGGGACAGGGGACCTTTATACCTATGGCTACACCTTC.

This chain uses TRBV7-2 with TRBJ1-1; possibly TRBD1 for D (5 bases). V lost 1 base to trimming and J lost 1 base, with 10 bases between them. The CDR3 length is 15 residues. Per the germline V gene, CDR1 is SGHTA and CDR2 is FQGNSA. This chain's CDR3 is CASSLDGGGNTEAFF. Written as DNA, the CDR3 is TGTGCCAGCAGCTTAGATGGGGGGGGGAACACTGAAGCTTTCTTT. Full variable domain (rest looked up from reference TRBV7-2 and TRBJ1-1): GAGVSQSPSNKVTEKGKDVELRCDPISGHTALYWYRQSLGQGLEFLIYFQGNSAPDKSGLPSDRFSAERTGGSVSTLTIQRTQQEDSAVYLCASSLDGGGNTEAFFGQGTRLTVV.